The 31 T cell receptor beta chains listed next were all sequenced from one sample in a study of T cells in Graves' hyperthyroidism and ophthalmopathy. Template material for amplifying TCR beta CDR3 regions consisted of RNA transcripts. The study used the HTBI primer set for a first-round RT-PCR of the TCR CDR3. TCRdb reprocessed the multiplex PCR reads via MiXCR and lists one record per CDR3 protein. This sample has about 680,000 distinct CDR3 sequences, with around a third found just once. Sequences were obtained from blood. The receptors here all came from a woman in her 40s with Graves' hyperthyroidism.

As for this clonotype: The conserved phenylalanine or tryptophan normally closing the CDR3 is absent here, so this likely arose from a read error. In DNA form, the CDR3 reads TGTGCCAGCAGTTACGTGGGAGTAAAAGGCTACACCCTC. This translates into CASSYVGVKGYTL. The J gene is TRBJ1-2, the V gene TRBV25-1; no firm D call. The V gene lost 5 bases and the J gene lost 8 bases, with 15 bases spanning the gap. The length of the CDR3 is 13 residues. Germline CDR1 is MGHDK and CDR2 is SYGVNS.

The V and J genes are TRBV29-1 and TRBJ1-2; D remains unclear. The germline gives CDR1 SQVTM, CDR2 ANQGSEA. V lost 7 bases to trimming and J lost 12 bases, with 21 bases between them. This CDR3 is built from 12 residues. The CDR3 spells CSASRGNSGNTF. For the CDR3, the DNA is TGCAGCGCATCGAGAGGGAACTCTGGAAACACCTTC.

The chain links TRBV7-3 to TRBJ2-3, with TRBD2 matching over 10 bases. V shed 6 bases and J 7 bases; nucleotides not matched to a gene: 10. The CDR3 spans 15 residues. The germline V gene encodes CDR1 SGHTA and CDR2 FQGTGA. DNA of the CDR3: TGTGCCAGCAGTCCTACTAGCGGGGCATCTCATACGCAGTATTTT. Protein product: CASSPTSGASHTQYF.

The chain links TRBV20-1 to TRBJ1-4; the match to TRBD1 covers 8 bases. V shed 2 bases, J shed 6 bases, and the junction held 14 bases outside the gene matches. CDR1 is DFQATT, CDR2 SNEGSKA, per germline (reference sequence). The CDR3 loop spans 17 amino acids. The CDR3 DNA reads TGCAGTGCTAGATCCCGGACAGGGAACACCGGGGATGAAAAACTGTTTTTT. Translated, it gives CSARSRTGNTGDEKLFF.

The V call is TRBV9, the J call TRBJ2-7, with 10 bases aligning to TRBD2. From germline, CDR1 is SGDLS and CDR2 YYNGEE. The CDR3 is 15 amino acids. The V segment lost 6 bases and the J segment 6 bases; nucleotides outside the gene matches: 12. The CDR3 reads CASTRKGLADCEQYF. In nucleotides, the CDR3 is TGTGCCAGCACCCGAAAAGGACTAGCGGACTGCGAGCAGTACTTC.

This chain connects TRBV6-1 to TRBJ1-1; TRBD1 is a possible D gene (5 bases). Deletions cut 5 bases from V and 5 bases from J, with 15 bases between. The CDR3 length is 14 residues. Germline lookup yields CDR1 MNHNS and CDR2 SASEGT. The CDR3 region is CASSYTREGTEAFF. In nucleotides, the CDR3 is TGTGCCAGCAGTTACACCAGGGAGGGGACTGAAGCTTTCTTT.

V gene TRBV25-1 combines with J gene TRBJ1-4; TRBD1 might be the D (6 bases). CDR3 size: 16 residues. V lost 4 bases and J 5 bases, leaving 17 bases between the germline ends. Germline V gene lookup returns CDR1 MGHDK and CDR2 SYGVNS. CDR3 sequence reads: CASSAPYTGWNEKLFF. The CDR3 DNA reads TGTGCCAGCAGTGCTCCTTATACAGGGTGGAATGAAAAACTGTTTTTT.

This clonotype was found many times. This sequence joins TRBV10-3 and TRBJ1-6; D is unresolved. The V end lost 3 bases, the J end lost 5 bases, and 11 bases lay between the germline ends. Looked up from germline, CDR1 is ENHRY and CDR2 is SYGVKD. CDR3 length: 15 residues. The CDR3 protein is CAISENGSDNSPLHF. The DNA of the CDR3 is TGTGCCATCAGTGAAAACGGGAGCGATAATTCACCCCTCCACTTT.

In its sample, this clonotype was seen a few times. The V and J genes are TRBV5-6 and TRBJ2-7; TRBD2 is a possible D gene (6 bases). Germline assignment: CDR1 SGHDT and CDR2 YYEEEE. V was trimmed by 4 bases and J by 3 bases, leaving 14 bases between them. The CDR3 loop spans 14 amino acids. The CDR3 region is CASSEWGDSYEQYF. As DNA, the CDR3 is TGTGCCAGCAGCGAATGGGGGGATAGCTACGAGCAGTACTTC. Complete variable domain (other parts from reference TRBV5-6 and TRBJ2-7): DAGVTQSPTHLIKTRGQQVTLRCSPKSGHDTVSWYQQALGQGPQFIFQYYEEEERQRGNFPDRFSGHQFPNYSSELNVNALLLGDSALYLCASSEWGDSYEQYFGPGTRLTVT.

This clonotype has ten or more counts. This chain links TRBV19 with TRBJ2-7; a possible D gene is TRBD2 (5 bases). V lost 1 base and J 0 bases, leaving 10 bases between the germline ends. CDR1 is LNHDA, CDR2 SQIVND, per germline (reference sequence). The CDR3 has 15 amino acids. The CDR3 nucleotides read TGTGCCAGTAGTATAGCCGGGGAAGTCTCCTACGAGCAGTACTTC. Residues: CASSIAGEVSYEQYF.

The V call is TRBV20-1, the J call TRBJ2-5; 9 nucleotides match TRBD2. The germline V gene encodes CDR1 DFQATT and CDR2 SNEGSKA (reference sequence). This CDR3 has 14 residues. Trimming cost V 4 bases and J 7 bases; bases outside gene matches: 10. The CDR3, as DNA: TGCAGTGCTATGGGGCTAGCGGGGCCCGGGACCCAGTACTTC. Translation gives CSAMGLAGPGTQYF.

About this clonotype: One end of the junction is discordant with germline, which a read error may explain. The chain is built from TRBV10-3 and TRBJ1-5; 7 bases are shared with TRBD1. CDR1 and CDR2 from the germline V gene are ENHRY and SYGVKD. The CDR3 has 16 amino acids. The CDR3 bases are TGTGCCAGCAGTTTATCCGGACAGGCGCAAAATCAGCCCCAGCATTTT. Encoded protein: CASSLSGQAQNQPQHF.

V gene TRBV12-3 or TRBV12-4 combines with J gene TRBJ1-5; unclear D gene. CDR3 length: 15 amino acids. V gave up 3 bases and J gave up 3 bases, with 12 bases separating them. CDR3 nucleotide sequence: TGTGCCAGCAGTTTTACCCCAGGCTCCAATCAGCCCCAGCATTTT. It is translated as CASSFTPGSNQPQHF.

This clonotype was seen more than once but under ten times. This sequence joins TRBV5-8 and TRBJ1-1, with 12 bases aligning to TRBD1. The CDR3 has 15 residues. Per germline, CDR1 SGHTS and CDR2 YDEGEE. V dropped 4 bases and J dropped 6; count of bases not matched to a gene: 7. Here the CDR3 DNA reads TGTGCCAGCAGCGCAACGGGACAGGGGGCTTCTGAAGCTTTCTTT. Protein sequence: CASSATGQGASEAFF.

The chain combines TRBV20-1 with TRBJ2-7; 10 positions match TRBD1. This CDR3 is 16 amino acids long. Trimming at V came to 3 bases and at J to 2 bases, leaving 10 bases not matched to a gene. Germline assignment: CDR1 DFQATT and CDR2 SNEGSKA (reference sequence). As DNA, the CDR3 is TGCAGTGCTAGCGCATCCGACAGGGGGCGACCCTACGAGCAGTACTTC. It codes for CSASASDRGRPYEQYF.

The chain combines TRBV20-1 with TRBJ1-5, with a weak D call TRBD1 (5 bases). The CDR3 sequence is 13 residues long. Trimming took 0 bases from V and 7 from J, leaving 10 bases between them. Germline V gene lookup returns CDR1 DFQATT and CDR2 SNEGSKA (reference sequence). The CDR3 reads CSARDLEGQPQHF. The CDR3 region has the DNA TGCAGTGCTAGAGATCTTGAGGGGCAGCCCCAGCATTTT.

This clonotype occurred many times. The gene calls are TRBV12-3 or TRBV12-4 and TRBJ1-5, with D unresolved. The CDR3 extends over 17 amino acids. V dropped 6 bases and J dropped 0 bases, with 18 bases sitting between them. In DNA, the CDR3 is TGTGCCAGCAGCTCAGGACGGGTGGCGGATAGCAATCAGCCCCAGCATTTT. This sequence encodes CASSSGRVADSNQPQHF.

The table lists this clonotype with many counts. The chain links TRBV4-3 to TRBJ2-7, with unresolved D. The germline CDR1 and CDR2 sequences are LGHNA and YSLEER. This CDR3 comprises 13 residues. V lost 4 bases, J lost 4 bases, and 11 bases lay in between. The CDR3 spells CASSREIGYEQYF. CDR3 in DNA: TGCGCCAGCAGCCGCGAGATAGGGTACGAGCAGTACTTC.

This clonotype came up many times. V is TRBV10-3 and J is TRBJ1-6, with D hard to call. Germline V gene sequence: CDR1 ENHRY, CDR2 SYGVKD. Between the trimmed V and J ends, which lost 0 bases and 7 bases, there was a span of 1 base. The CDR3 totals 12 residues. The CDR3 DNA reads TGTGCCATCAGTGAGTCGAATTCACCCCTCCACTTT. Translation: CAISESNSPLHF.

This clonotype was picked up many times. The J gene is TRBJ1-4, the V gene TRBV29-1; D call uncertain. Per germline, CDR1 SQVTM and CDR2 ANQGSEA. CDR3 size: 13 residues. Trimming took 4 bases from V and 8 from J, leaving 14 bases between them. The CDR3 bases are TGCAGCGTTGCTATCCGGGTCGAAGAAAAACTGTTTTTT. Protein: CSVAIRVEEKLFF.

This clonotype was found a few times. The chain recombines TRBV10-3 with TRBJ2-2; 8 bases match TRBD2. The CDR3 runs 14 residues. V lost 9 bases, J lost 5 bases, and 8 bases stayed unmatched. In germline, CDR1 is ENHRY, CDR2 SYGVKD. CDR3 region: CAIQAGEGTGELFF. Here the CDR3 DNA reads TGTGCCATTCAAGCGGGAGAAGGGACCGGGGAGCTGTTTTTT.

The chain recombines TRBV12-3 or TRBV12-4 with TRBJ2-7; TRBD1 aligns across 7 bases. V trimming: 3 bases; J trimming: 2 bases; junction bases outside the gene matches: 4. There are 14 residues in the CDR3. In DNA, the CDR3 is TGTGCCAGCAGTTTCCAGGACAGGCCCTACGAGCAGTACTTC. Protein sequence: CASSFQDRPYEQYF.

To note about this clonotype: Possible read error: a much larger clone is one base away. The rearrangement uses TRBV24-1 and TRBJ1-5; 9 nucleotides line up with TRBD1. CDR1 and CDR2 (germline): KGHDR, SFDVKD. This CDR3 has 15 amino acids. Trimming cost V 2 bases and J 5 bases; bases outside gene matches: 3. In DNA form, the CDR3 reads TGTGCCACCAGTGATTCGGGACAGGGCGATCAGCCCCAGCATTTT. As protein: CATSDSGQGDQPQHF.

V and J are TRBV10-2 and TRBJ2-7, with D possibly being TRBD2 (6 bases). Germline V CDR1 and CDR2: WSHSY, SAAADI. The length of the CDR3 is 14 residues. V lost 4 bases, J lost 5 bases, and 15 bases lay in between. CDR3 amino acids: CASSGQTRSNEQYF. CDR3 in DNA: TGCGCCAGCAGTGGGCAGACTAGATCTAACGAGCAGTACTTC.

There are many counts of this clonotype. The chain employs TRBV15 and TRBJ1-2; D is perhaps TRBD1 (6 bases). The CDR3 runs 17 residues. The V gene's germline CDR1 is LNHNV and CDR2 YYDKDF (reference sequence). Trimming left V 3 bases short and J 3 bases short, with 20 bases between. In nucleotides, the CDR3 is TGTGCCACCAGCAGGGACTTAACAGGGCTGGGGCACTATGGCTACACCTTC. It is translated as CATSRDLTGLGHYGYTF. The whole variable domain, filled in from reference TRBV15 and TRBJ1-2, reads DAMVIQNPRYQVTQFGKPVTLSCSQTLNHNVMYWYQQKSSQAPKLLFHYYDKDFNNEADTPDNFQSRRPNTSFCFLDIRSPGLGDTAMYLCATSRDLTGLGHYGYTFGSGTRLTVV.

This chain joins TRBV10-2 and TRBJ1-1; 9 bases are shared with TRBD1. This CDR3 spans 16 amino acids. Germline assignment: CDR1 WSHSY and CDR2 SAAADI. V gave up 6 bases and J gave up 3 bases; unmatched junction bases: 11. DNA for the CDR3: TGCGCCAGCAGCCAAGACCGGGACAGGGATTACACTGAAGCTTTCTTT. Its translation is CASSQDRDRDYTEAFF.

This clonotype was counted only a few times. J is TRBJ2-2 and V is TRBV7-3, with D perhaps TRBD2 (7 bases). This CDR3 has 16 amino acids. The V and J ends lost 3 bases and 4 bases respectively, with 15 bases between them. Germline assignment: CDR1 SGHTA and CDR2 FQGTGA. CDR3 coding DNA: TGTGCCAGCAGCTTCTGGCGGGGGCCTTCCACCGGGGAGCTGTTTTTT. This sequence encodes CASSFWRGPSTGELFF.

The V call is TRBV2, the J call TRBJ2-2; 7 nucleotides align to TRBD2. Losses at the gene ends were 7 bases for V and 0 bases for J; bases not matched to a gene: 8. Germline V gene data show CDR1 as SNHLY and CDR2 as FYNNEI. There are 16 residues in the CDR3. CDR3 sequence (DNA): TGTGCCAGCACTTCTCCCGCGGGAGCGAACACCGGGGAGCTGTTTTTT. Translated, it gives CASTSPAGANTGELFF.

This chain connects TRBV9 to TRBJ1-1; D not certain. This CDR3 region has 12 residues. V lost 3 bases and J 7 bases, leaving 10 bases between the germline ends. Germline CDR1 reads SGDLS; CDR2 reads YYNGEE. CDR3 amino acids: CASSDWRSEAFF. CDR3 nucleotide sequence: TGTGCCAGCAGCGATTGGAGGAGTGAAGCTTTCTTT.

J is TRBJ1-2 and V is TRBV7-2; weak D call: TRBD1 (6 bases). The CDR3 has 14 residues. V lost 5 bases, J lost 4 bases, and 14 bases lay in between. Germline V CDR1 and CDR2: SGHTA, FQGNSA. The CDR3 loop is CASSQGAGVYGYTF. CDR3 sequence (DNA): TGTGCCAGCAGCCAAGGGGCAGGGGTCTATGGCTACACCTTC. Based on the CDR3 plus reference TRBV7-2 and TRBJ1-2, the full variable domain is GAGVSQSPSNKVTEKGKDVELRCDPISGHTALYWYRQSLGQGLEFLIYFQGNSAPDKSGLPSDRFSAERTGGSVSTLTIQRTQQEDSAVYLCASSQGAGVYGYTFGSGTRLTVV.

This clonotype was seen at least ten times. This chain links TRBV2 with TRBJ1-6; maybe TRBD1 (5 bases). The CDR3 consists of 16 residues. The germline V gene encodes CDR1 SNHLY and CDR2 FYNNEI. Trimming took 1 base from V and 6 from J, leaving 13 bases between them. In DNA, the CDR3 is TGTGCCAGCAGTGAAGGGGCTGGGGCTGGTAATTCACCCCTCCACTTT. Protein sequence: CASSEGAGAGNSPLHF.